The 30 T cell receptor beta chains reported below all come from one sample, sequenced in a study of naive and memory T cell subsets. TCR cDNA received a 3' ligated oligonucleotide that carried a UMI. Amplification of ligated cDNA took four PCR rounds with SP2 and nested alpha and beta constant primers. TCRdb ran MiXCR on the 5' RACE reads and lists one entry per CDR3 protein. The sample includes roughly 48,000 distinct CDR3 sequences, about 4.5% of them seen just once. These receptors all stem from a female donor in good health.

This clonotype has ten or more counts. V and J are TRBV28 and TRBJ2-1, with 7 bases matching TRBD1. Germline V lookup: CDR1 MDHEN, CDR2 SYDVKM. The J segment lost 5 bases and the V segment lost 3 bases, leaving 7 bases of the junction unmatched. CDR3 length equals 15 residues. CDR3 sequence: CASSFRGGKDNEQFF. CDR3 bases: TGTGCCAGCAGTTTTCGAGGGGGCAAGGACAATGAGCAGTTCTTC.

At least ten counts were recorded for this clonotype. The chain carries TRBV29-1 and TRBJ1-2; D is uncertain. The CDR3 is 8 residues long. Trimming removed 1 base at V and 9 bases at J, with 0 bases between. Germline V lookup: CDR1 SQVTM, CDR2 ANQGSEA. This CDR3 reads CSVEGYTF. The CDR3 DNA is TGCAGCGTTGAAGGCTACACCTTC.

This clonotype was detected ten times or more. The chain uses TRBV5-1 and TRBJ1-1; perhaps TRBD1 as D (5 bases). The CDR3 has 12 amino acids. Trimming removed 1 base at V and 7 bases at J, with 8 bases between. Looked up from germline, CDR1 is SGHRS and CDR2 is YFSETQ. The DNA of the CDR3 is TGCGCCAGCAGCTTGTATAGGGGTGAAGCTTTCTTT. As protein: CASSLYRGEAFF.

This clonotype occurred many times. The chain links TRBV5-1 to TRBJ2-2, with 8 positions matching TRBD2. V shed 0 bases, J shed 5 bases, and the junction held 3 bases outside the gene matches. This CDR3 has 15 amino acids. The germline V gene encodes CDR1 SGHRS and CDR2 YFSETQ. CDR3 coding DNA: TGCGCCAGCAGCTTGGAATCTAGCGGGACCGGGGAGCTGTTTTTT. It codes for CASSLESSGTGELFF. The full variable domain, rest sourced from reference TRBV5-1 and TRBJ2-2, is KAGVTQTPRYLIKTRGQQVTLSCSPISGHRSVSWYQQTPGQGLQFLFEYFSETQRNKGNFPGRFSGRQFSNSRSEMNVSTLELGDSALYLCASSLESSGTGELFFGEGSRLTVL.

This clonotype has ten or more counts. The chain combines TRBV20-1 with TRBJ1-1; 10 bases match TRBD1. V shed 6 bases, J shed 1 base, and the junction held 11 bases outside the gene matches. The germline V gene encodes CDR1 DFQATT and CDR2 SNEGSKA (reference sequence). The CDR3 runs to 16 residues. In nucleotides, the CDR3 is TGCAGTGCCCACCGTGGGGACAGGGGAGGGAACACTGAAGCTTTCTTT. Translated, it gives CSAHRGDRGGNTEAFF.

This clonotype was observed many times. This chain joins TRBV12-3 or TRBV12-4 and TRBJ1-2; weak D call: TRBD1 (5 bases). Trimming took 11 bases from V and 4 from J, leaving 14 bases between them. The CDR3 totals 12 residues. The CDR3 protein is CAVQSGGYGYTF. CDR3 in DNA: TGTGCCGTACAGTCGGGGGGCTATGGCTACACCTTC.

On this clonotype itself: This sequence may be a read error, since a much larger clone differs from it by one base. This chain connects TRBV30 to TRBJ1-1; no clear D. Per germline, CDR1 GTSNPN and CDR2 SVGIG (reference sequence). CDR3 size: 13 residues. Trimming pared 3 bases from V and 4 bases from J, leaving 12 bases between. This CDR3 reads CAWRRAELTEAFF. The CDR3 nucleotides read TGTGCCTGGAGGCGGGCAGAGCTCACTGAAGCTTTCTTT.

In the case of this clonotype: Germline and junction disagree at one end, which may indicate a read error. This chain connects TRBV7-2 to TRBJ1-2, with a tentative D call TRBD1 (5 bases). CDR1 is SGHTA and CDR2 is FQGNSA in the germline V gene. The CDR3 contains 17 residues. DNA for the CDR3: TGTGCCAGCAGCTTAGCTATTCATCAGGGAGGCGGGTATGGCGACACCTTC. It codes for CASSLAIHQGGGYGDTF.

At least ten counts were recorded for this clonotype. The chain joins TRBV5-1 to TRBJ1-2, with D maybe TRBD1 (5 bases). Germline CDR1 and CDR2: SGHRS and YFSETQ. V lost 3 bases and J 4 bases, leaving 10 bases between the germline ends. The CDR3 is 13 amino acids. CDR3 amino acids: CASSWDGGYGYTF. In DNA, the CDR3 is TGCGCCAGCAGCTGGGACGGTGGCTATGGCTACACCTTC.

This clonotype was detected ten times or more. V gene TRBV28 combines with J gene TRBJ1-2; possibly TRBD1 for D (5 bases). In germline, CDR1 is MDHEN, CDR2 SYDVKM. V was pared by 8 bases and J by 3 bases, with 16 bases between. CDR3 length equals 14 residues. CDR3: CASLNPRQYYGYTF. For the CDR3, the DNA is TGTGCCAGCCTCAACCCCCGACAGTACTATGGCTACACCTTC.

This clonotype was detected ten times or more. This chain links TRBV5-8 with TRBJ2-3, with D perhaps matching TRBD1 (6 bases). CDR1 is SGHTS, CDR2 YDEGEE, per germline. V was shortened by 4 bases and J by 5 bases, with 17 bases between the two germline ends. CDR3 length: 15 residues. The CDR3 region is CASSGSGVDRDTQYF. The CDR3 DNA is TGTGCCAGCAGCGGTTCAGGGGTTGATAGAGATACGCAGTATTTT. The full variable domain, rest sourced from reference TRBV5-8 and TRBJ2-3, is EAGVTQSPTHLIKTRGQQATLRCSPISGHTSVYWYQQALGLGLQFLLWYDEGEERNRGNFPPRFSGRQFPNYSSELNVNALELEDSALYLCASSGSGVDRDTQYFGPGTRLTVL.

This clonotype was seen only a few times. The V gene is TRBV7-9, the J gene TRBJ1-2; 9 bases line up with TRBD1. Unmatched junction bases numbered 10, after V lost 1 base and J lost 4 bases. The CDR3 sequence is 17 residues long. CDR1 and CDR2 (germline): SEHNR, FQNEAQ (reference sequence). CDR3 nucleotide sequence: TGTGCCAGCAGCTTAGTCCATTCGGACAGGGGAGGCTATGGCTACACCTTC. It yields the protein CASSLVHSDRGGYGYTF.

This clonotype was found many times. This chain joins TRBV12-3 or TRBV12-4 and TRBJ2-1; D may be TRBD1 (5 bases). V dropped 6 bases and J dropped 8 bases, with 20 bases sitting between them. The CDR3 runs to 15 residues. CDR3 in DNA: TGTGCCAGCAGGGCTTCGGGCAGGGATTTCGATGAGCAGTTCTTC. Translation: CASRASGRDFDEQFF.

This clonotype was seen many times. The chain has TRBV29-1 and TRBJ2-1; TRBD2 matches at 7 bases. V was clipped by 0 bases and J by 4 bases; unmatched bases: 6. Germline V gives CDR1 SQVTM, CDR2 ANQGSEA. The CDR3 is 15 residues long. CDR3 amino acids: CSVEDPAGTYNEQFF. CDR3 bases: TGCAGCGTTGAAGATCCAGCGGGAACGTACAATGAGCAGTTCTTC.

This clonotype was recorded at least ten times. The chain couples TRBV6-5 to TRBJ2-3; 9 nucleotides line up with TRBD2. Losses at the gene ends were 6 bases for V and 2 bases for J; bases not matched to a gene: 3. CDR3 length: 14 residues. The germline V gene encodes CDR1 MNHEY and CDR2 SVGAGI. The CDR3 loop reads CASRLAGVTDTQYF. CDR3 DNA sequence: TGTGCCAGCAGATTAGCGGGAGTCACAGATACGCAGTATTTT.

This clonotype was seen many times. This chain uses TRBV29-1 with TRBJ2-3; 8 bases align to TRBD1. Unmatched junction bases numbered 9, after V lost 0 bases and J lost 4 bases. Germline V gene lookup returns CDR1 SQVTM and CDR2 ANQGSEA. This CDR3 is built from 16 residues. As DNA, the CDR3 is TGCAGCGTTGAAGAGTGGTGGACAGGGAGTCCAGATACGCAGTATTTT. The encoded protein is CSVEEWWTGSPDTQYF.

This clonotype came up many times. CDR3 sequence: CASSLASLVAQPQHF. The CDR3 DNA is TGTGCCAGCAGTTTGGCGTCGCTAGTGGCTCAGCCCCAGCATTTT. The chain joins TRBV12-3 or TRBV12-4 to TRBJ1-5, with D unresolved. Trimming took off 3 bases at V and 6 bases at J, with 15 bases between the two ends. The CDR3 extends over 15 amino acids.

This clonotype was counted at least ten times. This rearrangement joins TRBV2 to TRBJ2-5; D ambiguous. Germline V CDR1 and CDR2: SNHLY, FYNNEI. The CDR3 contains 11 residues. The V and J ends lost 5 bases and 9 bases respectively, with 10 bases between them. Here the CDR3 reads CASSTLAPQYF. The CDR3 DNA follows: TGTGCCAGCAGTACGTTAGCACCCCAGTACTTC.

Ten or more counts support this clonotype. This rearrangement joins TRBV20-1 to TRBJ1-1, with 9 nucleotides matching TRBD1. The V gene's germline CDR1 is DFQATT and CDR2 SNEGSKA (reference sequence). The CDR3 consists of 13 residues. The junction had 3 bases not matched to a gene; V was cut back by 6 bases and J by 1 base. CDR3 amino acids: CSAKTGGNTEAFF. The DNA of the CDR3 is TGCAGTGCAAAGACAGGGGGGAACACTGAAGCTTTCTTT.

This clonotype appeared many times. This chain uses TRBV7-9 with TRBJ2-7; tentatively, D is TRBD1 or TRBD2 (5 bases each). The CDR3 loop spans 17 amino acids. V was trimmed by 5 bases and J by 7 bases, leaving 27 bases between them. Germline loops: CDR1 SEHNR, CDR2 FQNEAQ (reference sequence). The CDR3 DNA reads TGTGCCAGCAGCCAAAGACAGACGGGAAGGGTCCCGGGGGAGCAGTACTTC. Protein: CASSQRQTGRVPGEQYF.

This clonotype was recorded at least ten times. The V gene is TRBV19, the J gene TRBJ1-1; D may be TRBD1 (5 bases). This CDR3 is built from 14 residues. The germline V gene has CDR1 LNHDA and CDR2 SQIVND (reference sequence). V was cut by 3 bases and J by 0 bases, with 8 bases left in between. In DNA form, the CDR3 reads TGTGCCAGTAGTATTTACAGGATGAACACTGAAGCTTTCTTT. Translated, it gives CASSIYRMNTEAFF.

The rearrangement links TRBV29-1 to TRBJ2-7; 9 bases are shared with TRBD1. This CDR3 spans 15 amino acids. V lost 3 bases, J lost 7 bases, and 13 bases stayed unmatched. Germline V gene sequence: CDR1 SQVTM, CDR2 ANQGSEA. The chain's CDR3 is CSVESTGGCGWEQYF. The CDR3 DNA reads as TGCAGCGTTGAGTCAACAGGGGGCTGTGGATGGGAGCAGTACTTC.

This clonotype was detected ten times or more. The chain has TRBV29-1 and TRBJ2-3, with D perhaps TRBD2 (5 bases). Germline V gene lookup returns CDR1 SQVTM and CDR2 ANQGSEA. V was cut by 7 bases and J by 9 bases, with 17 bases left in between. CDR3 length equals 12 residues. Here the CDR3 reads CSGESAADTQYF. The DNA for the CDR3 is TGCAGCGGCGAGAGTGCAGCGGACACGCAGTATTTT.

This clonotype was detected many times. The CDR3 DNA reads as TGTGCCAGCAGCCAGGGGGATCTCGACGAGCAGTACTTC. It encodes CASSQGDLDEQYF. The rearrangement links TRBV28 to TRBJ2-7, with TRBD1 matching over 7 bases. Per germline, CDR1 MDHEN and CDR2 SYDVKM. This CDR3 is built from 13 residues. V shed 6 bases and J 5 bases; nucleotides not matched to a gene: 7.

In this sample, this clonotype turned up many times. This rearrangement joins TRBV24-1 to TRBJ2-5; 8 nucleotides line up with TRBD1. V lost 4 bases, J lost 6 bases, and 12 bases stayed unmatched. This CDR3 has 16 residues. Germline V CDR1 and CDR2: KGHDR, SFDVKD. This CDR3 is CATSDQTGAAGQTQYF. In nucleotides, the CDR3 is TGTGCCACCAGTGACCAGACAGGGGCCGCGGGGCAGACCCAGTACTTC.

This clonotype was seen at least ten times. This rearrangement joins TRBV7-6 to TRBJ1-3; 10 bases line up with TRBD1. This CDR3 is built from 16 residues. V trimming: 5 bases; J trimming: 7 bases; junction bases outside the gene matches: 11. Germline loops: CDR1 SGHVS, CDR2 FNYEAQ. The CDR3 bases are TGTGCCAGCAGCAGACGAGGACAGGGGGTAGAGAACACCATATATTTT. Amino acid sequence: CASSRRGQGVENTIYF. Full variable domain (missing parts from reference TRBV7-6 and TRBJ1-3): GAGVSQSPRYKVTKRGQDVALRCDPISGHVSLYWYRQALGQGPEFLTYFNYEAQQDKSGLPNDRFSAERPEGSISTLTIQRTEQRDSAMYRCASSRRGQGVENTIYFGEGSWLTVV.

This clonotype occurred many times. This chain links TRBV27 with TRBJ2-3; weak D call: TRBD2 (6 bases). V was pared by 0 bases and J by 0 bases, with 7 bases between. From germline, CDR1 is MNHEY and CDR2 SMNVEV (reference sequence). The CDR3 contains 15 residues. The CDR3 reads CASSLSGRSTDTQYF. The CDR3 region has the DNA TGTGCCAGCAGTTTATCCGGGAGAAGCACAGATACGCAGTATTTT.

This clonotype was observed many times. The chain combines TRBV6-2 or TRBV6-3 with TRBJ2-7; 8 nucleotides agree with TRBD2. CDR1 MNHEY and CDR2 SVGEGT come from the germline V gene. The V gene end was trimmed by 6 bases and the J gene end by 5 bases; junction bases not matched to a gene: 15. CDR3 length: 16 amino acids. DNA for the CDR3: TGTGCCAGCAGCCATGGCAGGGCGGGAGGCGCCCACGAGCAGTACTTC. This encodes CASSHGRAGGAHEQYF.

This clonotype has at least ten counts. The chain employs TRBV20-1 and TRBJ1-5; D remains ambiguous. The V gene's germline CDR1 is DFQATT and CDR2 SNEGSKA (reference sequence). This CDR3 is 12 amino acids long. Deletions cut 3 bases from V and 4 bases from J, with 7 bases between. The CDR3 nucleotides are TGCAGTGCTAGCGGCCCGAATCAGCCCCAGCATTTT. Its translation: CSASGPNQPQHF.

In this sample, this clonotype turned up many times. The rearrangement joins TRBV7-9 to TRBJ2-2; a possible D gene is TRBD1 (6 bases). This CDR3 has 13 residues. Germline V gene sequence: CDR1 SEHNR, CDR2 FQNEAQ (reference sequence). Trimming stripped 3 bases from V and 6 bases from J, with 8 bases between. CDR3 sequence: CASSLRQAGELFF. CDR3 nucleotides: TGTGCCAGCAGCTTGAGACAGGCCGGGGAGCTGTTTTTT.